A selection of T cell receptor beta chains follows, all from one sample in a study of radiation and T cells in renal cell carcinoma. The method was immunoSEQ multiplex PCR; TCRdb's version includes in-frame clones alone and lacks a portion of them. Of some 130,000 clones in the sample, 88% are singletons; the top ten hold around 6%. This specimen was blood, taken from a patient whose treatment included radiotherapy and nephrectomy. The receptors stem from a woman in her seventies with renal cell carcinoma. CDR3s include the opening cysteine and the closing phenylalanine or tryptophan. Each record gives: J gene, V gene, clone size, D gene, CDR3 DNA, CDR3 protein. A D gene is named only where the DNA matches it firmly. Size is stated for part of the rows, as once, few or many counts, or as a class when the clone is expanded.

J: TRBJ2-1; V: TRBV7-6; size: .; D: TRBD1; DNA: TGTGCCAGCAGCCCAGCGAGGACAGGGCGTAATGAGCAGTTCTTC; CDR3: CASSPARTGRNEQFF
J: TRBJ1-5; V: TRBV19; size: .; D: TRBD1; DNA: TGTGCCAGTAGTAAGGGACAGATCAATCAGCCCCAGCATTTT; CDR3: CASSKGQINQPQHF
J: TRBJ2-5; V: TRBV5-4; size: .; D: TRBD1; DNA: TGTGCCAGCAGCTTGGACAGGGGGCAGGAAGAGACCCAGTACTTC; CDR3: CASSLDRGQEETQYF
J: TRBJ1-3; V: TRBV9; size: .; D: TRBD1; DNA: TGTGCCAGCAGCCCTCGACAGGGGCCCCCTGGAAACACCATATATTTT; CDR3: CASSPRQGPPGNTIYF
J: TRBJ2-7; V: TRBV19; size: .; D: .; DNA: TGTGCCAGAGCCCCACCCCACCAGGGACCCTACGAGCAGTACTTC; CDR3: CARAPPHQGPYEQYF
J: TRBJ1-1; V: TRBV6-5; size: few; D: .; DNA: TGTGCCAGCAGCACAACGGGCGGAGAAGCTTTCTTT; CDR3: CASSTTGGEAFF
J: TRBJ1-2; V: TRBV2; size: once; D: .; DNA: TGTGCCAGCAGTCGAGGGGACCCCTCTTTTTATGGCTACACCTTC; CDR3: CASSRGDPSFYGYTF
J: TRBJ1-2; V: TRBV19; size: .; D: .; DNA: TGTGCCAGTACTACAGGGTACAATGGCTACACCTTC; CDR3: CASTTGYNGYTF
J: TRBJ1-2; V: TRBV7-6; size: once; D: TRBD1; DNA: TGTGCCAGCAGCTTAGGGGGCCGGGACAGGGAGAGTTATGGCTACACCTTC; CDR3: CASSLGGRDRESYGYTF
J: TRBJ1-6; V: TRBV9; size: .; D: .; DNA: TGTGCCAGCAGCGTCGGAGTGTGGAATTCACCCCTCCACTTT; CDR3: CASSVGVWNSPLHF
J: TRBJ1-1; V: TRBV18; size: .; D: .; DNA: TGTGCCAGCTCATTGGGACCGCCGAACACTGAAGCTTTCTTT; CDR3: CASSLGPPNTEAFF
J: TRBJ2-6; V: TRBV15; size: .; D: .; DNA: TGTGCCACCAGCAGAGTGCTAGGGTCGGGGAGCGGGGCCAACGTCCTGACTTTC; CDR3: CATSRVLGSGSGANVLTF
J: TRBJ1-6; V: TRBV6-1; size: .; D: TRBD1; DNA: TGTGCCATCCGGGACAGGGGAAATTCACCCCTCCACTTT; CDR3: CAIRDRGNSPLHF
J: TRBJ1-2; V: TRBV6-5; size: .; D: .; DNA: TGTGCCAGCAGACGAGGCATGACCTATGGCTACACCTTC; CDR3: CASRRGMTYGYTF
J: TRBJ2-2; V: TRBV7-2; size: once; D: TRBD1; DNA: TGTGCCAGTTCCGGGACAGGGGTGGACACCGGGGAGCTGTTTTTT; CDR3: CASSGTGVDTGELFF
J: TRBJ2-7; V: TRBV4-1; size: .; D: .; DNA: TGCGCCAGCAGCCAAGTGGCAGTTGTACCCTACGAGCAGTACTTC; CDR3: CASSQVAVVPYEQYF
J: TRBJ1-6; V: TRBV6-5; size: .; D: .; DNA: TGTGCCAGCAGTTACCGGGTGGACTCCTATAATTCACCCCTCCACTTT; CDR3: CASSYRVDSYNSPLHF
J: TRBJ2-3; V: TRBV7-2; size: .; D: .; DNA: TGTGCCAGCAGCTTAAGAGGGGGTAGCACAGATACGCAGTATTTT; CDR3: CASSLRGGSTDTQYF
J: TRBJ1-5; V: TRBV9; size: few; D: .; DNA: TGTGCCAGCAGCGTAGGGCAGGGCAATCAGCCCCAGCATTTT; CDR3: CASSVGQGNQPQHF
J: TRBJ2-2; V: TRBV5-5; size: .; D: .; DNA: TGTGCCAGCAGCTGGGGGACTGCGAACACCGGGGAGCTGTTTTTT; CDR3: CASSWGTANTGELFF
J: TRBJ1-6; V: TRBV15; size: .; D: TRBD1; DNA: TGTGCCACCAGCAGAAAAGGACAGGCGAATTCACCCCTCCACTTT; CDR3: CATSRKGQANSPLHF
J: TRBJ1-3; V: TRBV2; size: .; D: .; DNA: TGTGCCAGCAGTGAAGAGTCCTACTCTGGAAACACCATATATTTT; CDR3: CASSEESYSGNTIYF
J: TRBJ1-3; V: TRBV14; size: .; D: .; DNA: TGTGCCAGCAGCCAAGATGCGCGCTCTGGAAACACCATATATTTT; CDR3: CASSQDARSGNTIYF
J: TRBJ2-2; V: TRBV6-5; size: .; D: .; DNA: TGTGCCAGCAGTTTAGGGTCTATACAGGGAGCCGGGGAGCTGTTTTTT; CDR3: CASSLGSIQGAGELFF
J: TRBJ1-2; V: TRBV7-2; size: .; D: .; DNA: TGTGCCAGCAGCCAAGGGGGATTCTCTAACTATGGCTACACCTTC; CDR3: CASSQGGFSNYGYTF
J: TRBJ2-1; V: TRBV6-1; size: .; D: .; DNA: TGTGCCAGCATGGGGGGTCTTTCCTACAATGAGCAGTTCTTC; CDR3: CASMGGLSYNEQFF
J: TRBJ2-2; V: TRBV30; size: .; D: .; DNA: TGTGCCTGGAGTGTACGGTTAAGGTCCACCGGGGAGCTGTTTTTT; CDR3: CAWSVRLRSTGELFF
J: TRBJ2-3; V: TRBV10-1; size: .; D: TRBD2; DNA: TGCGCCAGCAGGGCGAGCGGGGGGACAGATACGCAGTATTTT; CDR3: CASRASGGTDTQYF
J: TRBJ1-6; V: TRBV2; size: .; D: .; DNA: TGTGCCAGCACAAGGGACCGCAATTCACCCCTCCACTTT; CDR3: CASTRDRNSPLHF
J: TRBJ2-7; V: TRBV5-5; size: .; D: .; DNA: TGTGCCAGCAGCTTGACGGCAGGATCCTACGAGCAGTACTTC; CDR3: CASSLTAGSYEQYF
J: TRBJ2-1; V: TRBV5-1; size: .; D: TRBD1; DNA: TGCGCCAGCAGCTCAAGGGGGCAGTACAATGAGCAGTTCTTC; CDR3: CASSSRGQYNEQFF
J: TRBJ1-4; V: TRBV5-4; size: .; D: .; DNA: TGTGCCAGCAGCTCAATGGGTTTGAGTAGAACAAGTAATGAAAAACTGTTTTTT; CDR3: CASSSMGLSRTSNEKLFF
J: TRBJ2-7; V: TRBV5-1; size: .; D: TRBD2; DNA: TGCGCCAGCAGCTTGGACTTAGCGGGGAGATCCTACGAGCAGTACTTC; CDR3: CASSLDLAGRSYEQYF
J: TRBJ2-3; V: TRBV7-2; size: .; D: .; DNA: TGTGCCAGCAGCTTAGCCCCGGGGGCTAGCACAGATACGCAGTATTTT; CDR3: CASSLAPGASTDTQYF
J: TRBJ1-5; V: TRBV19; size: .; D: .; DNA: TGTGCCAGTACCCTCCAAGGGACAAACCAGCCCCAGCATTTT; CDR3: CASTLQGTNQPQHF
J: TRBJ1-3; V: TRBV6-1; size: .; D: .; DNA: TGTGCCAGCAGTGAACCAGGCAGGTTTATAAGAAACACCATATATTTT; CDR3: CASSEPGRFIRNTIYF
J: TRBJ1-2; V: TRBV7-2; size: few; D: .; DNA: TGTGCCAGCAGCTTAGATTATGGCTACACCTTC; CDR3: CASSLDYGYTF
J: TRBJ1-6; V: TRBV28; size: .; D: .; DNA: TGTGCCAGCAGTTTCCTCTCCCTCGAGGGTTCACCCCTCCACTTT; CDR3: CASSFLSLEGSPLHF
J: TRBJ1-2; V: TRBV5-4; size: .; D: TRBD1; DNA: TGTGCCAGCAGCTTGGCCGGGGGACAGTATGGCTACACCTTC; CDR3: CASSLAGGQYGYTF
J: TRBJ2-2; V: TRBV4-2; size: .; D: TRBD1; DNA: TGTGCCAGCAGCCCCCAGGGCCAGGGGGCTAGGGACACCGGGGAGCTGTTTTTT; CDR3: CASSPQGQGARDTGELFF
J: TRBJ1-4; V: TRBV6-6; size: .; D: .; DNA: TGTGCCAGCAGCGCGTCCCCCCTAACTAATGAAAAACTGTTTTTT; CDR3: CASSASPLTNEKLFF
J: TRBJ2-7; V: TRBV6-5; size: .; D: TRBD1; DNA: TGTGCCGGCAGTTACGGCGGGACAGGGGTCTACGAGCAGTACTTC; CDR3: CAGSYGGTGVYEQYF
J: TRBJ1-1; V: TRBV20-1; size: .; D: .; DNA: TGCAGTGCTGCGAACATTGAAGCTTTCTTT; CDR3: CSAANIEAFF
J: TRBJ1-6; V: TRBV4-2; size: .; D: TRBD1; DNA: TGTGCCAGCAGCCAAGACTTACTAGGGGGCTCACCCCTCCACTTT; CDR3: CASSQDLLGGSPLHF
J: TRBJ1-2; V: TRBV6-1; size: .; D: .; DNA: TGTGCCAGCGTACAGGTCTATGGCTACACCTTC; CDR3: CASVQVYGYTF
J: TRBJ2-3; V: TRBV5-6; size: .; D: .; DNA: TGTGCCAGCAGCTTGAGAGGAGGAACTACGGATACGCAGTATTTT; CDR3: CASSLRGGTTDTQYF
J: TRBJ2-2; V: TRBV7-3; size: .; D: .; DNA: TGTGCCAGCAGCCCCGGACAGCCCACCGGGGAGCTGTTTTTT; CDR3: CASSPGQPTGELFF
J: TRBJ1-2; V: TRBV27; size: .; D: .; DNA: TGTGCCAGCAGTCCTCAGAATGGGTATGGCTACACCTTC; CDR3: CASSPQNGYGYTF
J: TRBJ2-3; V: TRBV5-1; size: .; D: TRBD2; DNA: TGCGCCAGCAGCTTGGCCGGGGGGGCTTTGGATACGCAGTATTTT; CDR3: CASSLAGGALDTQYF
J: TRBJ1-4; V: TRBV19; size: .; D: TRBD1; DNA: TGTGCCAGTAGTATAGACGAAGAGACAGGGGTCTTTTTT; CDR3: CASSIDEETGVFF
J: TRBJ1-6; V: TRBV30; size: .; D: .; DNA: TGTGCCTGGAGTGTACCACGCAGGCCTAAAGGGAGGTCACCCCTCCACTTT; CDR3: CAWSVPRRPKGRSPLHF
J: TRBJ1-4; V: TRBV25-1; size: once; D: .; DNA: TGTGCCAGCAGTGGAACAGCAAGGGGTGAAAAACTGTTTTTT; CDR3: CASSGTARGEKLFF
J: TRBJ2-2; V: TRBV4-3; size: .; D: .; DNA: TGCGCCAGCAGCCAAGAGGCGGCGGGGACGAACACCGGGGAGCTGTTTTTT; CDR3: CASSQEAAGTNTGELFF
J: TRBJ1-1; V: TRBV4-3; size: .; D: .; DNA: TGCGCCAGCAGCCAAGCCCTTGGCGGGGGCGAAGCTTTCTTT; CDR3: CASSQALGGGEAFF
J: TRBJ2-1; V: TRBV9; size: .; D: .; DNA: TGTGCCAGCAGCGTAGGGAGTTGGGAGAATGAGCAGTTCTTC; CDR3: CASSVGSWENEQFF
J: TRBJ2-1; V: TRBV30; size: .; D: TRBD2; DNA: TGTGCCTGGGGTTTAGGACTAGCGGGGGGGCCGCCCTACAATGAGCAGTTCTTC; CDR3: CAWGLGLAGGPPYNEQFF
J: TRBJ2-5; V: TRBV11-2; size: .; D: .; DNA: TGTGCCAGCTCCCTCGGGTTTCAAGAGACCCAGTACTTC; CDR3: CASSLGFQETQYF
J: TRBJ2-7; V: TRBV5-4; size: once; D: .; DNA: TGTGCCAGCAGCTTCATGGGGAGCTCCTACGAGCAGTACTTC; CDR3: CASSFMGSSYEQYF
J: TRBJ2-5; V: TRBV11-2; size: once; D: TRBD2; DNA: TGTGCCAGCAGATTAGCGGGGGGGGAGACCCAGTACTTC; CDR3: CASRLAGGETQYF